This entry is about one T cell receptor (beta chain). This clonotype was counted only a few times. Its binding antigen is unknown. Within one base of it there is no much larger clone, and no base qualities were kept. TCR beta rearrangements were amplified from genomic DNA extracted from peripheral blood rather than from sorted cells or RNA. This specimen comes from a study of T cell repertoires in aging, cancer and after chemotherapy (dated by TCRdb to about 2019). A note on the overall study: The donors fell into six age groups ranging from 30 or younger to 70 or older, and each group had at least three individuals. The full dataset contained 9.1 million or so TCR reads. A cohort of around 210 cancer patients (94 with hematological and approximately 120 with solid cancers) was assembled, and under 100 healthy donors were included as a reference group. Control TCR repertoires from healthy donors were recorded across several months to years, and re-sampling revealed clear clonal overlap. Peripheral blood TCR beta repertoires from healthy donors and cancer patients were profiled to examine immunoaging and T cell reconstitution after chemotherapy.

V is reduced by 0 bases and J by 1 base, leaving a spacing of 10 bases between them. The CDR3 spans 15 residues, from the cysteine through the phenylalanine. The only DNA kept is the CDR3, 45 bases in frame from the first base. The germline V gene encodes CDR1 LNHNV and CDR2 YYDKDF (reference sequence). Rearranged TRB sequences spanning V, D and J segments were amplified by multiplex touch-down PCR using a mixed TRB-A/B primer pool. Illumina adapters and sample indices were added to the amplicons in two consecutive PCR reactions performed with Phusion HS II polymerase. After gel purification with the NucleoSpin Gel and PCR Clean-up kit, the amplicons were checked using Qubit and an Agilent 2100 Bioanalyzer. The libraries were sequenced on an Illumina MiSeq with 600-cycle, single-indexed, paired-end runs. As for the authors' bioinformatics: TRB sequences were processed with MiXCR versions 2.12 and 3.0.5. A clone was defined as each unique CDR3 nucleotide sequence, and only productive sequences supported by at least two reads were kept. The repertoire metrics were Shannon diversity, evenness, clonality (calculated as one minus evenness), and diversity profiles parameterized by alpha from 0 to 5. The IGoR algorithm was used to compute generation probabilities of clones in paired pre- and post-chemotherapy samples. TCRdb reran the public reads through fastp at Q25 and MiXCR, keeping productive beta chains. Every entry covers one CDR3 protein and lists the most common genes and DNA from its rows. TCRdb's processing, not the study's, gives the V and J calls here. Across this sample there are about 10,000 distinct CDR3 sequences, with around 40% seen only once. 9.9% of the sample belongs to the ten largest clones.

On the study overall, not on this receptor specifically: Declining TCR diversity with age in healthy donors was mainly explained by loss of richness; in cancer patients, loss of evenness also contributed. According to the authors, the repertoire data do not allow conclusions to be drawn about immunological memory after chemotherapy. Compared with age-matched healthy donors, untreated patients with either hematological or solid cancers had significantly lower TCR diversity in the blood along with higher clonality. Median generation probability increased over the chemotherapy interval in both cancer cohorts, suggesting repertoire reconstitution through rebound thymic output.

The TCR was taken from a human donor in good health. Recombination joined TRBV15 with TRBJ2-7; a tentative D call is TRBD2 (5 bases match). The sample was blood. The nucleotides are TGTGCCACCAGCAGAGACTCACGCGGGTCCTACGAGCAGTACTTC. It codes for CATSRDSRGSYEQYF.